Following are 2 T cell receptor beta chains from one sample sequenced in a study of cytomegalovirus exposure and HLA in healthy donors. The PCR ran on 60 Vbeta and 13 Jbeta primers. Libraries were prepared by immunoSEQ multiplex PCR; TCRdb keeps only in-frame clonotypes and omits some of them. The sample comprises roughly 150,000 clones, roughly 74% of which are singletons, and 11% rests with the top ten. Sequenced material: PBMCs. The receptors stem from a man between 18 and 35 years old in good health and CMV-seropositive.

V gene TRBV5-6 combines with J gene TRBJ2-1; 9 bases map to TRBD2. The CDR3 loop spans 13 amino acids. The germline V gene encodes CDR1 SGHDT and CDR2 YYEEEE. V gave up 5 bases and J gave up 6 bases; unmatched junction bases: 3. CDR3 protein: CASRREGVNEQFF. CDR3 DNA: TGTGCCAGCAGGCGGGAGGGTGTCAATGAGCAGTTCTTC.

In this sample, this clone turned up once. The chain combines TRBV28 with TRBJ2-3; TRBD2 matches 9 bases. V trimming: 8 bases; J trimming: 2 bases; junction bases outside the gene matches: 5. Germline CDR1 and CDR2: MDHEN and SYDVKM. This CDR3 has 14 residues. The CDR3 spells CASGIAGDTDTQYF. The CDR3 nucleotides are TGTGCCAGCGGAATAGCGGGAGACACAGATACGCAGTATTTT.